The 25 T cell receptor beta chains given below trace back to one sample, sequenced in a study of blood T cells in healthy people across ages. For the second PCR, which ran for 7 to 11 cycles, a sample-barcoded 5' primer and a J-beta primer mix were used. TCRdb recomputed calls from the 5' RACE reads with MiXCR, one row per CDR3 protein. The sample contains about 1,400,000 distinct CDR3 sequences, roughly 45% of which appear only once. Specimen: blood. Source of these receptors: a woman under 30 in good health.

The V gene is TRBV20-1, the J gene TRBJ2-1; 12 bases align to TRBD2. The CDR3 is 14 amino acids. V shed 5 bases, J shed 9 bases, and the junction held 8 bases outside the gene matches. Germline CDR1 DFQATT, CDR2 SNEGSKA (reference sequence). CDR3 DNA sequence: TGCAGTGCTGGGGGGACTAGCGGGCGATCTGAGCAGTTCTTC. Translation gives CSAGGTSGRSEQFF.

The rearrangement links TRBV24-1 to TRBJ2-1; 8 bases line up with TRBD1. The CDR3 sequence is 14 residues long. J was trimmed by 7 bases and V by 9 bases; bases with no gene match: 10. Germline V lookup: CDR1 KGHDR, CDR2 SFDVKD. CDR3 in DNA: TGTGCCACCTCCGGACAGGGTAAGGAGAATGAGCAGTTCTTC. Its protein product is CATSGQGKENEQFF.

This clonotype was detected a few times. V is TRBV21-1 and J is TRBJ1-1; the table's D call, TRBD1, has no DNA check behind it. TRBV21-1 is classified as a pseudogene. The CDR3 runs to 15 residues. The CDR3, as DNA: TGTGCCAGCAGCAAAGTCGGGACAATGAACACTGAAGCTTTCTTT. It codes for CASSKVGTMNTEAFF.

This clonotype was counted a few times. J is TRBJ1-2 and V is TRBV6-6; TRBD1 might be the D (5 bases). The CDR3 consists of 15 residues. Trimming removed 5 bases at V and 1 base at J, with 14 bases between. CDR1 is MNHNY and CDR2 is SVGAGI in the germline V gene (reference sequence). In DNA form, the CDR3 reads TGTGCCAGCAGTCCCCCTAAGACAGTTAACTATGGCTACACCTTC. Translated, it gives CASSPPKTVNYGYTF.

This clonotype was counted only a few times. The chain carries TRBV12-3 or TRBV12-4 and TRBJ2-1, with D possibly matching TRBD2 (7 bases). The CDR3 contains 15 residues. V lost 6 bases and J lost 11, with 23 bases in between. The DNA of the CDR3 is TGTGCCAGCAGCTGGGGGGGGCTAGAAGGTTCTAAGCAGTTCTTC. Protein: CASSWGGLEGSKQFF.

The CDR3 region has the DNA TGTGCCAGCAGTGGGGGACTAATAAAGACCCAGTACTTC. Its protein product is CASSGGLIKTQYF. The chain uses TRBV12-3 or TRBV12-4 and TRBJ2-5, with 7 bases matching TRBD2. The CDR3 is 13 amino acids. V lost 5 bases to trimming and J lost 6 bases; unmatched junction nucleotides: 6.

Concerning this clonotype itself: One junction end does not reproduce the germline sequence, and a read error may be involved. V gene TRBV10-3 combines with J gene TRBJ2-3, with 8 bases that match TRBD2. CDR1 and CDR2 (germline): ENHRY, SYGVKD. The CDR3 loop spans 15 amino acids. The CDR3 sequence: CTISEGGLGSDTQYF. The CDR3 DNA is TGTACCATCAGTGAGGGGGGACTAGGATCCGATACGCAGTATTTT.

The chain employs TRBV28 and TRBJ1-6, with D possibly TRBD1 on 5 matching bases. This CDR3 comprises 14 residues. The germline V and J ends were trimmed by 6 bases and 8 bases, with 14 bases remaining between them. Germline CDR1 is MDHEN and CDR2 is SYDVKM. The CDR3, as DNA: TGTGCCAGCAGAGCAGGGTTGAAGGATTCACCCCTCCACTTT. Encoded protein: CASRAGLKDSPLHF.

This clonotype occurred once. The rearrangement uses TRBV6-2 or TRBV6-3 and TRBJ2-1, with D possibly being TRBD2 (6 bases). The CDR3 is 15 residues long. V was pared by 6 bases and J by 6 bases, with 18 bases between. The germline gives CDR1 MNHEY, CDR2 SVGEGT. The CDR3 sequence: CASSSGTGPTNEQFF. For the CDR3, the DNA is TGTGCCAGCAGCTCAGGGACTGGTCCCACCAATGAGCAGTTCTTC.

The J gene is TRBJ2-5, the V gene TRBV20-1; no clear D gene. The CDR3 loop spans 11 amino acids. With 0 bases removed from V and 5 bases from J, the gap between germline ends came to 4 bases. CDR1 and CDR2 (germline): DFQATT, SNEGSKA (reference sequence). CDR3 amino acids: CSARDQETQYF. CDR3 bases: TGCAGTGCTAGAGATCAGGAGACCCAGTACTTC.

This chain connects TRBV12-3 or TRBV12-4 to TRBJ2-1; the match to TRBD2 covers 7 bases. The V segment lost 3 bases and the J segment 10 bases; nucleotides outside the gene matches: 18. The CDR3 spans 17 residues. CDR3 sequence reads: CASSFSALGVGGREQFF. The DNA of the CDR3 is TGTGCCAGCAGTTTCAGCGCCCTAGGTGTGGGGGGGAGGGAGCAGTTCTTC.

The gene calls are TRBV28 and TRBJ1-1, with D possibly being TRBD1 (5 bases). The CDR3 has 15 residues. CDR1 is MDHEN, CDR2 SYDVKM, per germline. V was pared by 8 bases and J by 6 bases, with 22 bases between. CDR3 in DNA: TGTGCCAGCGCATCCTCGGGCGGGGGGTGGCCTGAAGCTTTCTTT. As protein: CASASSGGGWPEAFF.

The chain uses TRBV5-1 and TRBJ1-2; 9 bases are a match to TRBD1. V was clipped by 4 bases and J by 8 bases; unmatched bases: 12. This CDR3 contains 15 residues. Germline CDR1 SGHRS, CDR2 YFSETQ. The chain's CDR3 is CASSRGDREEAGYTF. The CDR3 DNA reads TGCGCCAGCAGCAGAGGGGACAGGGAGGAAGCCGGCTACACCTTC. The full variable domain, with the rest looked up from reference TRBV5-1 and TRBJ1-2, is KAGVTQTPRYLIKTRGQQVTLSCSPISGHRSVSWYQQTPGQGLQFLFEYFSETQRNKGNFPGRFSGRQFSNSRSEMNVSTLELGDSALYLCASSRGDREEAGYTFGSGTRLTVV.

The chain recombines TRBV6-6 with TRBJ1-5; the D gene is possibly TRBD1 (5 bases). The CDR3 extends over 13 amino acids. Germline assignment: CDR1 MNHNY and CDR2 SVGAGI (reference sequence). The CDR3 protein is CGGGGPQNQPQHF. CDR3 coding DNA: TGTGGCGGGGGGGGTCCCCAAAATCAGCCCCAGCATTTT.

V gene TRBV6-4 combines with J gene TRBJ2-5; D tentatively reads TRBD1 or TRBD2 (5 bases each). There are 14 residues in the CDR3. CDR1 is MRHNA and CDR2 is SNTAGT in the germline V gene. Trimming shortened V by 6 bases and J by 0 bases, and 11 bases separated the two germline ends. The CDR3: CASSPGPNQETQYF. The CDR3 DNA is TGTGCCAGCAGCCCGGGACCCAACCAAGAGACCCAGTACTTC.

The rearrangement joins TRBV12-3 or TRBV12-4 to TRBJ2-3; D is perhaps TRBD1 or TRBD2 (5 bases each). The CDR3 spans 12 residues. Deletions cut 6 bases from V and 13 bases from J, with 17 bases between. The CDR3 DNA is TGTGCCAGCAGAACCGGGGCTCGAGGCAAGTATTTT. Its translation: CASRTGARGKYF.

This chain connects TRBV28 to TRBJ1-1; unclear D gene. Germline V gene sequence: CDR1 MDHEN, CDR2 SYDVKM. The CDR3 spans 12 residues. Trimming pared 6 bases from V and 5 bases from J, leaving 10 bases between. The CDR3 here is CASREGWTEAFF. CDR3 bases: TGTGCCAGCAGGGAGGGATGGACTGAAGCTTTCTTT. The full variable domain, with the rest looked up from reference TRBV28 and TRBJ1-1, is DVKVTQSSRYLVKRTGEKVFLECVQDMDHENMFWYRQDPGLGLRLIYFSYDVKMKEKGDIPEGYSVSREKKERFSLILESASTNQTSMYLCASREGWTEAFFGQGTRLTVV.

This chain connects TRBV6-2 or TRBV6-3 to TRBJ1-2; 11 bases are a match to TRBD1. Germline lookup yields CDR1 MNHEY and CDR2 SVGEGT. The CDR3 runs 17 residues. The V segment lost 1 base and the J segment 2 bases; nucleotides outside the gene matches: 6. The CDR3 spells CASSYLDRGLSNYGYTF. In DNA, the CDR3 is TGTGCCAGCAGTTACTTGGACAGGGGGCTGTCGAACTATGGCTACACCTTC.

The gene calls are TRBV7-2 and TRBJ2-1, with D unclear. The V gene lost 5 bases and the J gene lost 2 bases, with 10 bases spanning the gap. The CDR3 covers 14 residues. Germline assignment: CDR1 SGHTA and CDR2 FQGNSA. This CDR3 reads CASSMRNAYNEQFF. In DNA form, the CDR3 reads TGTGCCAGCAGCATGAGAAATGCCTACAATGAGCAGTTCTTC.

V gene TRBV9 combines with J gene TRBJ1-2; 8 bases agree with TRBD1. The V and J ends lost 4 bases and 6 bases, in that order; junction bases with no gene match: 11. The CDR3 is made up of 15 amino acids. Germline CDR1 SGDLS, CDR2 YYNGEE. This chain's CDR3 is CASSQRTGPFDGYTF. CDR3 nucleotides: TGTGCCAGCAGCCAAAGGACAGGGCCTTTCGATGGCTACACCTTC.

About this clonotype: The junction does not match germline at one end; this may be a read error. The chain joins TRBV3-1 to TRBJ1-3; a weak D match, TRBD1 (6 bases). Germline loops: CDR1 LGHDT, CDR2 YNNKEL (reference sequence). The CDR3 is 15 amino acids. Written as DNA, the CDR3 is TGTGCCGGCAGCCAACAAGACAGGCTCAGAAACACCATATATTTT. Protein sequence: CAGSQQDRLRNTIYF.

This clonotype was seen a few times. V and J are TRBV20-1 and TRBJ2-7, with D perhaps matching TRBD1 or TRBD2 (7 bases each). V was trimmed by 3 bases and J by 3 bases, leaving 18 bases between them. The CDR3 has 15 residues. CDR1 DFQATT and CDR2 SNEGSKA come from the germline V gene (reference sequence). In DNA form, the CDR3 reads TGCAGTGCTAGGCCCCCCAGGGGGGGAGACTACGAGCAGTACTTC. Amino acid sequence: CSARPPRGGDYEQYF.

The rearrangement joins TRBV20-1 to TRBJ2-7, with TRBD1 matching 7 bases. The ends lost 5 bases at V and 4 bases at J; junction bases unmatched: 5. The CDR3 is 12 amino acids. Germline assignment: CDR1 DFQATT and CDR2 SNEGSKA (reference sequence). The CDR3 here is CSAPTGEYEQYF. In nucleotides, the CDR3 is TGCAGTGCTCCAACAGGGGAGTACGAGCAGTACTTC.

CDR3 loop: CASSLLAGEGQNEQFF. In DNA, the CDR3 is TGTGCCAGCAGTTTACTAGCGGGAGAAGGTCAGAATGAGCAGTTCTTC. This chain uses TRBV27 with TRBJ2-1, with 10 bases fitting TRBD2. This CDR3 comprises 16 residues. Trimming removed 2 bases from V and 7 bases from J; junction bases left unmatched: 8. Germline CDR1 is MNHEY and CDR2 is SMNVEV (reference sequence).

This clonotype has more than one count but fewer than ten. The rearrangement joins TRBV6-6 to TRBJ1-6, with D perhaps matching TRBD1 (6 bases). The CDR3 totals 12 residues. Trimming left V 8 bases short and J 9 bases short, with 11 bases between. Germline V gene lookup returns CDR1 MNHNY and CDR2 SVGAGI (reference sequence). The CDR3 DNA follows: TGTGCCAGCGGTAGGACAGTTTCACCCCTCCACTTT. As protein: CASGRTVSPLHF.